This T cell receptor beta chain was found in a study of blood T cell repertoires in COVID-19 (dated by TCRdb to 2018 to 2021). Regarding the study in general: Collaborator samples came from the United States, Italy and Spain and covered acute and convalescent phases of COVID-19. The prospective study material was composed of cDNA or gDNA derived from T cells, B-cell-depleted T cells, or PBMCs. Deeply sampled blood TCRbeta repertoires from subjects exposed to, actively infected with, or recovered from COVID-19 were included in the dataset. The repertoires were released in a freely available public database intended as a resource for research on the immune response to SARS-CoV-2. Samples were obtained from the ongoing ImmuneRACE study (first 160 participants) and from over 1,000 subjects provided by 6 global collaborators. A de-identified subject ID, COVID-19 status, age in years and sex were almost always included in the sample metadata. Where HLA class I and class II types were available, the types were taken from metadata supplied by the sample provider, not from assay-based typing. General study outcomes and caveats: How much clinical and demographic metadata was included differed by source and by participant, and the metadata was provided uncurated.

Collaborating institutions collected whole blood in K2EDTA tubes following their own protocols. For TCRbeta analysis, collaborators shipped samples in one of three forms: frozen whole blood, isolated PBMCs, or DNA extracted from either of those sample types. Comment on this clone: The antigen it recognizes is unknown. Base qualities are missing; no much larger clone stands one base away.

From the cysteine through the phenylalanine, the CDR3 covers 17 amino acids. Left in the record is the CDR3 DNA by itself, 51 bases read in frame from the first base. The germline V gene (reference sequence) provides CDR1 LNHNV and CDR2 YYDKDF. The V end loses 0 bases and the J end loses 4 bases, and a stretch of 16 bases separates them. TCRbeta CDR3 regions were amplified from genomic DNA using the immunoSEQ Assay, a bias-controlled multiplex PCR. In the source study's methods: The number of nucleated cells in each sample was estimated by amplification of reference gene primers within the assay. To quantify the absolute abundance of each unique TCRbeta CDR3 rearrangement, sequence reads were collapsed and filtered. For each sample, productive Simpson clonality was calculated by taking the square root of Simpson's diversity index across productive rearrangements. TCRdb's version of the immuneACCESS table is confined to in-frame rearrangements and falls short of the full clone set. An unresolved V gene accounts for under half of the shortfall where checked; the remainder is of unknown origin. That table supplies the V and J calls and clone size; D and trimming were determined from the DNA. The sample contains under 150,000 clones, roughly 77% of them found a single time. 3.5% to 4.5% of the sample is taken by the ten largest.

The clonotype was recovered from a man aged 55 to 70 with acute or convalescent COVID-19. The chain employs TRBV15 and TRBJ1-3; TRBD1 might be the D gene, on 6 matching bases. The sample comprised peripheral blood. The encoded CDR3 is CATSRDRLGARGNTIYF. The nucleotide sequence reads TGTGCCACCAGCAGAGATCGGTTGGGGGCGCGGGGAAACACCATATATTTT.